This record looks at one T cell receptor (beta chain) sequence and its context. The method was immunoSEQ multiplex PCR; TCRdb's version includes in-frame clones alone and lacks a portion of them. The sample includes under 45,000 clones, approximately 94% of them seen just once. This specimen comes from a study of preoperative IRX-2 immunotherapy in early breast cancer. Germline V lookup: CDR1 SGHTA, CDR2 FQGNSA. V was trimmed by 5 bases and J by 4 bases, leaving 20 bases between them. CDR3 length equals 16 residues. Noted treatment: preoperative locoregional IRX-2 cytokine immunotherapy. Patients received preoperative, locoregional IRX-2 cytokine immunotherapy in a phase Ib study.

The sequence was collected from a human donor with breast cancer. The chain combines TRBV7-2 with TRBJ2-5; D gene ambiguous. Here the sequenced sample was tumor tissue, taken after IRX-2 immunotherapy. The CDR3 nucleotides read TGTGCCAGCAGCGTAACAATTCGTCGTGGCGGAGAGACCCAGTACTTC. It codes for CASSVTIRRGGETQYF.